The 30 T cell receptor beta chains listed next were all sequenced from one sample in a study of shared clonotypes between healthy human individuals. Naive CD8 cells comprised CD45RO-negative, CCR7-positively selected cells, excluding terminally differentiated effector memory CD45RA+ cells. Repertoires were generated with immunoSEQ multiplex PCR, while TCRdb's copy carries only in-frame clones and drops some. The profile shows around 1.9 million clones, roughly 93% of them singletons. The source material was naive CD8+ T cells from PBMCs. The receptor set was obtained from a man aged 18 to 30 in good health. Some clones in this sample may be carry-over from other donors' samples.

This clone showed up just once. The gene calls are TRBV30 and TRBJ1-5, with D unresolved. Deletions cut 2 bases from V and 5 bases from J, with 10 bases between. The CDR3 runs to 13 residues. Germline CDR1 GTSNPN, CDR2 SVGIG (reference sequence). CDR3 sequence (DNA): TGTGCCTGGAGTTCGTGGACGGATCAGCCCCAGCATTTT. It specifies CAWSSWTDQPQHF.

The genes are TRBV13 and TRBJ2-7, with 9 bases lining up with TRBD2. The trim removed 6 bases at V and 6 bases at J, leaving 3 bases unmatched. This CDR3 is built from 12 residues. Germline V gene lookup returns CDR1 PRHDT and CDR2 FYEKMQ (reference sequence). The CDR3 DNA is TGTGCCAGCAGTGGGACTAGCTCCGAGCAGTACTTC. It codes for CASSGTSSEQYF.

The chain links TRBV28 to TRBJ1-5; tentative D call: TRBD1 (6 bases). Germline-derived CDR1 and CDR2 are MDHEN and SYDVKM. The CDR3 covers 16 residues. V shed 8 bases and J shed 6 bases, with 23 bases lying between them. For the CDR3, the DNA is TGTGCCAGCTACGAAAGGGGGGGGCAGGCAAGTCAGCCCCAGCATTTT. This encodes CASYERGGQASQPQHF.

DNA of the CDR3: TGTGCCAGCAGCTCTCGACAGGGGGCAGGGGCCGGGGAGCTGTTTTTT. Encoded protein: CASSSRQGAGAGELFF. The chain links TRBV11-3 to TRBJ2-2, with 10 bases matching TRBD1. V was clipped by 4 bases and J by 6 bases; unmatched bases: 8. Germline V gene data show CDR1 as SGHNT and CDR2 as YENEEA. The CDR3 extends over 16 amino acids.

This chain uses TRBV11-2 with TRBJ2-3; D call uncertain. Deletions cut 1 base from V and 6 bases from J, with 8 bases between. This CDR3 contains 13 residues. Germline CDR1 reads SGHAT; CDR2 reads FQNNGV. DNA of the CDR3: TGTGCCAGCAGCTTAGGTCCCGCGGATACGCAGTATTTT. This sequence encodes CASSLGPADTQYF.

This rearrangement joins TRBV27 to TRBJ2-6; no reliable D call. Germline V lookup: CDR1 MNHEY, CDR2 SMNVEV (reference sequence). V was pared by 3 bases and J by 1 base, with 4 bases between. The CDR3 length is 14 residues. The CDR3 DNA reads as TGTGCCAGCAGTTTTGAATCTGGGGCCAACGTCCTGACTTTC. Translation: CASSFESGANVLTF.

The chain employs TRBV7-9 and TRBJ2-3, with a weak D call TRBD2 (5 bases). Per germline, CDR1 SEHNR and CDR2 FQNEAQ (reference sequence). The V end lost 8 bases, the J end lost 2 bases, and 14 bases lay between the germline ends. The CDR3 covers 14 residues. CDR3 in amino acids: CASCGGLNTDTQYF. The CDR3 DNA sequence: TGTGCCAGCTGTGGAGGACTGAACACAGATACGCAGTATTTT. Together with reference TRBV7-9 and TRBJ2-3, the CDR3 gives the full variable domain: DTGVSQNPRHKITKRGQNVTFRCDPISEHNRLYWYRQTLGQGPEFLTYFQNEAQLEKSRLLSDRFSAERPKGSFSTLEIQRTEQGDSAMYLCASCGGLNTDTQYFGPGTRLTVL.

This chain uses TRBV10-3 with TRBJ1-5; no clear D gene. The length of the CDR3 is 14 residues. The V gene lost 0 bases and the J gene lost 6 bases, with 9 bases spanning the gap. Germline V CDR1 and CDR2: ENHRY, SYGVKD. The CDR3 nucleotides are TGTGCCATCAGTGAGTCGAGAGGGAGTCAGCCCCAGCATTTT. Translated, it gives CAISESRGSQPQHF.

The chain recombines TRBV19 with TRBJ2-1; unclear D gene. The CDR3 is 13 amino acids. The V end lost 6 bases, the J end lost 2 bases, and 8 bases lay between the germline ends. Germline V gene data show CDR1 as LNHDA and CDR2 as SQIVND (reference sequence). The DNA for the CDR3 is TGTGCCAGTAGAGTAGCCCCCTACAATGAGCAGTTCTTC. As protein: CASRVAPYNEQFF.

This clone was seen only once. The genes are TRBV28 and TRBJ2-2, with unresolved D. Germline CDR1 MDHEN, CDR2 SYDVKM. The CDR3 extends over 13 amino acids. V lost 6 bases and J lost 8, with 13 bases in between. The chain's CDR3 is CASRDHGSGELFF. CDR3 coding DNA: TGTGCCAGCAGGGACCACGGGTCGGGGGAGCTGTTTTTT.

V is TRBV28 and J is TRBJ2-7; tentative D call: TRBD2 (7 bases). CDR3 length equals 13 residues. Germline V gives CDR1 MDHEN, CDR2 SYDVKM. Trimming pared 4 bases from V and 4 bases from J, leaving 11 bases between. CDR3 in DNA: TGTGCCAGCAGTTGGGGGGGGCTGTACGAGCAGTACTTC. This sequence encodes CASSWGGLYEQYF.

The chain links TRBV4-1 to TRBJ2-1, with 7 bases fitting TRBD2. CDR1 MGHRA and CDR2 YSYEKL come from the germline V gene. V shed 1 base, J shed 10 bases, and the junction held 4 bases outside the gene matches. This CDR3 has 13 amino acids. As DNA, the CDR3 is TGCGCCAGCAGCCAAGCCCCGGGACTAGAGCAGTTCTTC. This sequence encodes CASSQAPGLEQFF.

The CDR3 here is CASRGEEAYNEQFF. The DNA of the CDR3 is TGTGCCAGCCGGGGGGAGGAGGCCTACAATGAGCAGTTCTTC. The chain combines TRBV7-9 with TRBJ2-1, with TRBD2 matching 7 bases. The CDR3 totals 14 residues. The germline CDR1 and CDR2 sequences are SEHNR and FQNEAQ (reference sequence). The V and J ends lost 8 bases and 2 bases, in that order; junction bases with no gene match: 6.

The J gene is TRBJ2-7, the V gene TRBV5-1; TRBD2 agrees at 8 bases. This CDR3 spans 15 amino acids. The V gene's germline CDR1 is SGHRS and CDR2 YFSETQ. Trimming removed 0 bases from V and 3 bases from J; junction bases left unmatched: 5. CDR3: CASSLVIAGSYEQYF. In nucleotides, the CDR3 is TGCGCCAGCAGCTTGGTGATAGCGGGGAGCTACGAGCAGTACTTC.

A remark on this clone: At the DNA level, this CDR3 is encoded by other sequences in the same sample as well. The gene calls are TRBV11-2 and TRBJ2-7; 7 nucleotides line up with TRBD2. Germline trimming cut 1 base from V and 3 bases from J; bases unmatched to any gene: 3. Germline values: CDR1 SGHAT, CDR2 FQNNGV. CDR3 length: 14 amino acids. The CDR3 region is CASSLGGGGYEQYF. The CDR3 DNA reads TGTGCCAGCAGCTTAGGGGGGGGTGGCTACGAGCAGTACTTC.

CDR3 sequence reads: CASSLNDYSGNTIYF. The CDR3 nucleotides are TGCGCCAGCAGCTTGAATGACTACTCTGGAAACACCATATATTTT. V gene TRBV5-1 combines with J gene TRBJ1-3; D unresolved. Germline V gives CDR1 SGHRS, CDR2 YFSETQ. The CDR3 runs to 15 residues. Trimming shortened V by 1 base and J by 0 bases, and 8 bases separated the two germline ends.

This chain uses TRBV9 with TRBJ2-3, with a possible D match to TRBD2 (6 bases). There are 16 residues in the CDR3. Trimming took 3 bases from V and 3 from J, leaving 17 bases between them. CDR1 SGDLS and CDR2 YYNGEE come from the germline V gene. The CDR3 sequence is CASSDPGAGRTDTQYF. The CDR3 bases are TGTGCCAGCAGCGACCCCGGGGCGGGAAGGACAGATACGCAGTATTTT.

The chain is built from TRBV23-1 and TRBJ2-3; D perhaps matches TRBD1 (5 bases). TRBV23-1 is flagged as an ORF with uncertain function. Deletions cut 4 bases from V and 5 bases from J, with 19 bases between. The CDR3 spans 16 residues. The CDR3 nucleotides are TGCGCCAGCAGTCGGACGAACAGGTGGTCGGGAGATACGCAGTATTTT. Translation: CASSRTNRWSGDTQYF.

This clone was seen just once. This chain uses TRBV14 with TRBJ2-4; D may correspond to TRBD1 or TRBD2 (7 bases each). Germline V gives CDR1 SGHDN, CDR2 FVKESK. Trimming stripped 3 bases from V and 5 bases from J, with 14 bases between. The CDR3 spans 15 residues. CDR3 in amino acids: CASSHLQGGENIQYF. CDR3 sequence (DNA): TGTGCCAGCAGCCACCTTCAGGGGGGGGAAAACATTCAGTACTTC.

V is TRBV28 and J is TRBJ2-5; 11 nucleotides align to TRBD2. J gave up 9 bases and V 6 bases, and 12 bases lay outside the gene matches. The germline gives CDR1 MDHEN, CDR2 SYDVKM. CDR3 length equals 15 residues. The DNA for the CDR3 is TGTGCCAGCAGCCCGGGACTAGCGGAGGTCGCGGCCCAGTACTTC. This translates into CASSPGLAEVAAQYF.

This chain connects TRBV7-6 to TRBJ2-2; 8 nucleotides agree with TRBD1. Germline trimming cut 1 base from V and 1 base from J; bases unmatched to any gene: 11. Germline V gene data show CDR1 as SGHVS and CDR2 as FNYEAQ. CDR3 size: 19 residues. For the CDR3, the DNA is TGTGCCAGCAGCTTAGTCTTCTGGACAGGGTCGTTGAACACCGGGGAGCTGTTTTTT. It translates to CASSLVFWTGSLNTGELFF.

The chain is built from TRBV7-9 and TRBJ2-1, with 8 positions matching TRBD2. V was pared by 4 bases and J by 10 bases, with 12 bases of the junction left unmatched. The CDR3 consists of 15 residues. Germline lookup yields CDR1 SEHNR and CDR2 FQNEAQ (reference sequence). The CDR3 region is CASSSAGTSFEEQFF. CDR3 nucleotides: TGTGCCAGCAGCTCAGCCGGGACTAGTTTCGAGGAGCAGTTCTTC.

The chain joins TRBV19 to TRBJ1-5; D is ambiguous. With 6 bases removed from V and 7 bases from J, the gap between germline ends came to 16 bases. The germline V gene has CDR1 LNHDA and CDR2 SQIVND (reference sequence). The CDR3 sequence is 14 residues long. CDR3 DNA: TGTGCCAGTAGGGCAAAGGGAGGGAGCCAGCCCCAGCATTTT. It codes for CASRAKGGSQPQHF.

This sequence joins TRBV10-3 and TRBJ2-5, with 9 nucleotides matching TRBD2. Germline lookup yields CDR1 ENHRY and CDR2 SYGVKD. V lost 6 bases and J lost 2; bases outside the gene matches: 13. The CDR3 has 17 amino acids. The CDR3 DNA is TGTGCCATCAGCGAGACAACCGGGACTAGCTTACAAGAGACCCAGTACTTC. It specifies CAISETTGTSLQETQYF.

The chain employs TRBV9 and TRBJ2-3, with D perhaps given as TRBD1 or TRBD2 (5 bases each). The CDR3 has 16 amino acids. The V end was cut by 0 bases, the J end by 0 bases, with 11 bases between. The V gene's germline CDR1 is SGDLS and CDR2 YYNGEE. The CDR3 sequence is CASSVVSGASTDTQYF. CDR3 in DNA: TGTGCCAGCAGCGTAGTATCCGGGGCAAGCACAGATACGCAGTATTTT.

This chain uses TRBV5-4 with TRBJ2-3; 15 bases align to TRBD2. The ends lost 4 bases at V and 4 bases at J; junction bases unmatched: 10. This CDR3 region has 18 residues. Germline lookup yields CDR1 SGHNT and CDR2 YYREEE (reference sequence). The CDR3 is CASSRGTSGRLGSDTQYF. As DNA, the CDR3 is TGTGCCAGCAGCCGAGGGACTAGCGGGAGGTTAGGCTCAGATACGCAGTATTTT.

CDR3 sequence (DNA): TGTGCCAGCAGCCCCATGGGGGGCGCGAACACCGGGGAGCTGTTTTTT. Its translation is CASSPMGGANTGELFF. The chain couples TRBV7-9 to TRBJ2-2, with D perhaps given as TRBD1 or TRBD2 (6 bases each). Germline loops: CDR1 SEHNR, CDR2 FQNEAQ (reference sequence). This CDR3 region has 16 residues. V lost 5 bases, J lost 0 bases, and 13 bases lay in between. Based on the CDR3 plus reference TRBV7-9 and TRBJ2-2, the full variable domain is DTGVSQNPRHKITKRGQNVTFRCDPISEHNRLYWYRQTLGQGPEFLTYFQNEAQLEKSRLLSDRFSAERPKGSFSTLEIQRTEQGDSAMYLCASSPMGGANTGELFFGEGSRLTVL.

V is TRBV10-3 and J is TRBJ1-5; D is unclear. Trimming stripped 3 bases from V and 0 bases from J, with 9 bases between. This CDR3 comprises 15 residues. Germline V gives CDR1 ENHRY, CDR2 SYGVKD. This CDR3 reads CAISEGVDSNQPQHF. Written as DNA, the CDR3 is TGTGCCATCAGTGAAGGTGTGGATAGCAATCAGCCCCAGCATTTT.

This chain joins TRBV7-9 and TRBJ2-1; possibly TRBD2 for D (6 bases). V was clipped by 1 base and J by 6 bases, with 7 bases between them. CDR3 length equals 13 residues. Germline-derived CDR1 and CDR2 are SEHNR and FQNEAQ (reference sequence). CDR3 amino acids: CASSLGLVNEQFF. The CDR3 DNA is TGTGCCAGCAGCTTAGGACTAGTCAATGAGCAGTTCTTC.

The CDR3 loop reads CASTQGAGQPQHF. CDR3 nucleotides: TGTGCCAGCACCCAGGGGGCGGGACAGCCCCAGCATTTT. This chain uses TRBV25-1 with TRBJ1-5; 8 positions match TRBD1. This CDR3 contains 13 residues. CDR1 is MGHDK, CDR2 SYGVNS, per germline. Trimming cost V 7 bases and J 7 bases; bases outside gene matches: 6.